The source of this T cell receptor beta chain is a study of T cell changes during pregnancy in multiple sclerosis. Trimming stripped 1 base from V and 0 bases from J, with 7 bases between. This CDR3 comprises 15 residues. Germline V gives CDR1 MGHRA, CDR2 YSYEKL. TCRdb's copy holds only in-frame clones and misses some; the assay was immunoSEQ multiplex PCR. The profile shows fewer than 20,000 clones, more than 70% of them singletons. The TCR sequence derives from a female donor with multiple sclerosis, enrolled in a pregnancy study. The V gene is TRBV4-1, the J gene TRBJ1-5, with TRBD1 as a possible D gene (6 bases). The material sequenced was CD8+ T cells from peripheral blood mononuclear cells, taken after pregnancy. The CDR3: CASSQGQDSNQPQHF. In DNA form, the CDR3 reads TGCGCCAGCAGCCAAGGACAGGATAGCAATCAGCCCCAGCATTTT.